This T cell receptor (beta chain) was recovered during a study of spatial heterogeneity in lung cancer. A note on this clonotype: Its antigen remains unknown.

Sample time point: sample taken at primary tumor resection. The donor group consisted of around 77 patients who had untreated, early-stage non-small cell lung cancer. The CDR3 is 17 amino acids. In germline, CDR1 is DFQATT, CDR2 SNEGSKA (reference sequence). The ends lost 1 base at V and 2 bases at J; junction bases unmatched: 10. Overall study results and limits: Tallies of expanded TCRs, which were sorted into ubiquitous and regional groups, correlated with counts of ubiquitous and regional nonsynonymous mutations, respectively. One measure, the expanded intratumoral alpha and beta TCR count, tracked tumor mutation counts.

TCRdb re-called the 5' RACE reads with MiXCR, one entry per CDR3 protein. The sample contains 4,000 to 5,500 distinct CDR3 sequences, more than 7.5% of which appear only once. The chain employs TRBV20-1 and TRBJ2-3; 9 nucleotides match TRBD2. The sequencing here drew on lung tumor tissue, taken at surgery. This TCR derives from a female donor with early-stage non-small cell lung cancer. CDR3 nucleotides: TGCAGTGCTAGAGTCCTAGCGGGGACATGGACCACAGATACGCAGTATTTT. It specifies CSARVLAGTWTTDTQYF.